Below are 13 T cell receptor beta chains sequenced from a single sample in a study of beta chain features in type 1 diabetes. Study-wide results and caveats: Patients with Type 1 diabetes showed moderately but significantly shorter TCRB CDR3s in all four CD4+ subsets.

The antigens of these receptors remain unknown. Expressed TCRB transcripts were sequenced because the isolated RNA had all been reverse transcribed beforehand. Sequenced by immunoSEQ multiplex PCR; TCRdb stores in-frame clones only, minus some. The sample contains 250,000 to 300,000 clones, approximately 25% of which appear only once. Sequencing input: naive CD4+ T cells from blood. The receptors were sampled from a woman aged 25 to 39 with type 1 diabetes.

For this clone: Other DNA sequences of this sample code for an identical CDR3. The CDR3 sequence is CASSVDQGPYEQYF. The CDR3 DNA reads as TGTGCCAGCAGCGTAGATCAGGGGCCCTACGAGCAGTACTTC. This chain uses TRBV9 with TRBJ2-7, with D maybe TRBD1 (6 bases). There are 14 residues in the CDR3. The germline V gene encodes CDR1 SGDLS and CDR2 YYNGEE. Between the trimmed V and J ends, which lost 0 bases and 2 bases, there was a span of 9 bases.

This chain connects TRBV11-2 to TRBJ2-3; 7 positions agree with TRBD2. The ends lost 4 bases at V and 1 base at J; junction bases unmatched: 5. Germline V gene lookup returns CDR1 SGHAT and CDR2 FQNNGV. This CDR3 contains 15 residues. CDR3: CASSSSGQGTDTQYF. As DNA, the CDR3 is TGTGCCAGCAGCTCTAGCGGTCAGGGCACAGATACGCAGTATTTT.

There are a few counts of this clone. The chain couples TRBV18 to TRBJ1-2; D unclear. This CDR3 spans 15 amino acids. Germline lookup yields CDR1 KGHSH and CDR2 LQKENI. V was shortened by 4 bases and J by 4 bases, with 16 bases between the two germline ends. DNA of the CDR3: TGTGCCAGCTCACGACAAGTCCGGGAGGGCTATGGCTACACCTTC. The encoded protein is CASSRQVREGYGYTF.

This clone was picked up a small number of times. The gene calls are TRBV29-1 and TRBJ1-4, with D possibly TRBD1 on 6 matching bases. Germline V gene lookup returns CDR1 SQVTM and CDR2 ANQGSEA. The CDR3 contains 14 residues. V lost 6 bases and J lost 5, with 16 bases in between. CDR3 region: CSVSIQRGNEKLFF. CDR3 DNA: TGCAGCGTCTCTATACAAAGGGGGAATGAAAAACTGTTTTTT.

This clone was observed a handful of times. This chain links TRBV28 with TRBJ2-1, with D possibly being TRBD2 (6 bases). The CDR3 loop spans 15 amino acids. The V and J ends lost 6 bases and 2 bases respectively, with 14 bases between them. Germline V gene lookup returns CDR1 MDHEN and CDR2 SYDVKM. The CDR3 nucleotides read TGTGCCAGCAGGGAGGGTGGCCCACCCTACAATGAGCAGTTCTTC. Translated, it gives CASREGGPPYNEQFF.

There are a few counts of this clone. This chain links TRBV6-5 with TRBJ2-7; TRBD2 agrees at 7 bases. The CDR3 is 12 amino acids. Germline-derived CDR1 and CDR2 are MNHEY and SVGAGI. The junction had 3 bases not matched to a gene; V was cut back by 7 bases and J by 3 bases. The CDR3 DNA is TGTGCCAGCACTACTAGCGACTACGAGCAGTACTTC. It encodes CASTTSDYEQYF.

The gene calls are TRBV30 and TRBJ2-2, with D unresolved. The CDR3 loop spans 16 amino acids. V lost 4 bases and J 2 bases, leaving 17 bases between the germline ends. Per the germline V gene, CDR1 is GTSNPN and CDR2 is SVGIG (reference sequence). The CDR3 region has the DNA TGTGCCTGGACCGTCGGATGGGCCACAAACACCGGGGAGCTGTTTTTT. Translated: CAWTVGWATNTGELFF.

This sequence joins TRBV29-1 and TRBJ1-5; 9 bases match TRBD1. Germline CDR1 and CDR2: SQVTM and ANQGSEA. The CDR3 is made up of 13 amino acids. J was trimmed by 5 bases and V by 6 bases; bases with no gene match: 5. Here the CDR3 reads CSVGQGWDQPQHF. CDR3 sequence (DNA): TGCAGCGTAGGACAGGGGTGGGATCAGCCCCAGCATTTT.

The rearrangement joins TRBV28 to TRBJ2-7, with a tentative D call TRBD1 (6 bases). From germline, CDR1 is MDHEN and CDR2 SYDVKM. CDR3 length equals 15 residues. V lost 6 bases, J lost 4 bases, and 19 bases lay in between. CDR3 loop: CASRRGTPTSYEQYF. The CDR3 region has the DNA TGTGCCAGCAGGCGTGGGACACCAACGTCGTACGAGCAGTACTTC.

The table lists this clone with a few counts. This chain links TRBV7-9 with TRBJ1-2, with D possibly matching TRBD1 (5 bases). The V and J ends lost 6 bases and 8 bases respectively, with 19 bases between them. CDR1 and CDR2 from the germline V gene are SEHNR and FQNEAQ (reference sequence). The CDR3 extends over 14 amino acids. The CDR3 region has the DNA TGTGCCAGCAGTTCCCCGTTCGGGGGGTTGGGCTACACCTTC. This gives the protein CASSSPFGGLGYTF. Together with reference TRBV7-9 and TRBJ1-2, the CDR3 gives the full variable domain: DTGVSQNPRHKITKRGQNVTFRCDPISEHNRLYWYRQTLGQGPEFLTYFQNEAQLEKSRLLSDRFSAERPKGSFSTLEIQRTEQGDSAMYLCASSSPFGGLGYTFGSGTRLTVV.

This clone appeared a few times. The rearrangement links TRBV18 to TRBJ2-7, with TRBD1 identical over 9 bases. CDR1 is KGHSH, CDR2 LQKENI, per germline. The CDR3 runs to 18 residues. With 2 bases clipped from V and 2 bases from J, the junction kept 13 bases outside the gene matches. The CDR3 loop reads CASSPITYAGTGTYEQYF. The CDR3 bases are TGTGCCAGCTCACCAATTACGTATGCCGGGACAGGGACCTACGAGCAGTACTTC.

This clone was seen a handful of times. The genes are TRBV5-1 and TRBJ2-1; D unresolved. Trimming left V 3 bases short and J 8 bases short, with 15 bases between. CDR1 is SGHRS and CDR2 is YFSETQ in the germline V gene. The CDR3 consists of 14 residues. The CDR3 bases are TGCGCCAGCAGCTCGTGGGCTGGCGCTCATGAGCAGTTCTTC. Protein sequence: CASSSWAGAHEQFF.

This clone was detected a few times. The rearrangement links TRBV9 to TRBJ2-1, with no clear D. The V end was cut by 0 bases, the J end by 3 bases, with 4 bases between. The CDR3 is 13 residues long. Germline CDR1 SGDLS, CDR2 YYNGEE. In nucleotides, the CDR3 is TGTGCCAGCAGCGTAGCCCTCTACAATGAGCAGTTCTTC. It specifies CASSVALYNEQFF.